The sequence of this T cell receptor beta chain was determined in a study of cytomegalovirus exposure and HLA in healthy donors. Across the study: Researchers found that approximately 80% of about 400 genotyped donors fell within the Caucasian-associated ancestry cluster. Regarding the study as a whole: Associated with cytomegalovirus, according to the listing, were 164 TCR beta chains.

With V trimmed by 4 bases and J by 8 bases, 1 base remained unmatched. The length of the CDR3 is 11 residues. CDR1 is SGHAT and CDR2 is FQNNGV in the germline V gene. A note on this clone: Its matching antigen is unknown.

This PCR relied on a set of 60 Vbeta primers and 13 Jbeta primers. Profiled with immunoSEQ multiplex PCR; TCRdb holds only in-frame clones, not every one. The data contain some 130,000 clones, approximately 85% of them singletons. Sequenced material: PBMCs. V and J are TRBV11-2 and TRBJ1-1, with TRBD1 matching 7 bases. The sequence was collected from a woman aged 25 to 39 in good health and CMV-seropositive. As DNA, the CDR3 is TGTGCCAGCAGCTCGACAGGGGAAGCTTTCTTT. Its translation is CASSSTGEAFF.